The next 19 T cell receptor beta chains were all read from a single sample in a study of identical twins. TCRdb fed the 5' RACE reads into MiXCR, producing one record per CDR3 protein. The table includes a few hundred thousand distinct CDR3 sequences, approximately 10% detected once. Sequencing was performed on naive T cells sorted from blood. The receptors come from a woman aged 45-65 years in good health.

This clonotype occurred a few times. The J gene is TRBJ2-1, the V gene TRBV9, with D possibly TRBD2 on 5 matching bases. The V end was cut by 4 bases, the J end by 8 bases, with 16 bases between. Germline-derived CDR1 and CDR2 are SGDLS and YYNGEE. The CDR3 sequence is 14 residues long. The CDR3 is CASSLDQERDEQFF. Written as DNA, the CDR3 is TGTGCCAGCAGCCTAGACCAAGAGAGGGATGAGCAGTTCTTC.

The genes are TRBV7-9 and TRBJ2-2; 10 positions match TRBD1. This CDR3 comprises 17 residues. Germline V lookup: CDR1 SEHNR, CDR2 FQNEAQ (reference sequence). V trimming: 10 bases; J trimming: 3 bases; junction bases outside the gene matches: 14. The CDR3 loop is CATRAWDRGLHTGELFF. The CDR3 DNA reads as TGTGCCACTCGTGCTTGGGACAGGGGTCTGCACACCGGGGAGCTGTTTTTT.

V and J are TRBV18 and TRBJ2-7; D is ambiguous. Per germline, CDR1 KGHSH and CDR2 LQKENI. Trimming removed 3 bases at V and 4 bases at J, with 7 bases between. This CDR3 spans 12 amino acids. CDR3 DNA: TGTGCCAGCTCACCTTTGGTTTACGAGCAGTACTTC. It codes for CASSPLVYEQYF.

About this clonotype itself: An end of the junction does not agree with germline; a read error may underlie this. V and J are TRBV5-1 and TRBJ2-1; D remains unclear. The CDR3 is 14 residues long. Germline CDR1 and CDR2: SGHRS and YFSETQ. The CDR3 DNA is TGCGCCAGCAGGTTGGACGGAACCTACAATGAGCAGTTCTTC. It yields the protein CASRLDGTYNEQFF.

This clonotype was seen more than once but under ten times. The rearrangement joins TRBV7-8 to TRBJ2-5, with D perhaps assigned TRBD1 or TRBD2 (5 bases each). Germline V gene sequence: CDR1 SGHVS, CDR2 FQNEAQ. The CDR3 sequence is 15 residues long. V shed 4 bases and J shed 7 bases, with 19 bases lying between them. The DNA of the CDR3 is TGTGCCAGCAGCTACCTATCTACTTCTGGGGGGACCCAGTACTTC. Translation: CASSYLSTSGGTQYF.

As for this clonotype: The junction departs from the called germline gene at one end, perhaps through a read error. This chain links TRBV4-1 with TRBJ2-1; 8 nucleotides line up with TRBD2. In germline, CDR1 is MGHRA, CDR2 YSYEKL. The CDR3 runs to 17 residues. The CDR3 nucleotides read TGCGCCAGCAGCCAAGCCTTCAGGACTAGCAGCTACATTGAGCAGTTCTTC. This codes for CASSQAFRTSSYIEQFF.

This clonotype was detected many times. The rearrangement joins TRBV12-3 or TRBV12-4 to TRBJ2-3; no clear D gene. The CDR3 spans 13 residues. Trimming took 5 bases from V and 1 from J, leaving 7 bases between them. The CDR3 DNA reads TGTGCCAGCAGTAAGAGCGGCACAGATACGCAGTATTTT. Translating gives CASSKSGTDTQYF.

Ten or more counts support this clonotype. The V call is TRBV7-9, the J call TRBJ2-5; 10 bases are shared with TRBD1. V trimming: 2 bases; J trimming: 5 bases; junction bases outside the gene matches: 8. CDR1 SEHNR and CDR2 FQNEAQ come from the germline V gene (reference sequence). The CDR3 extends over 16 amino acids. The CDR3 sequence is CASSLSDRGLWETQYF. As DNA, the CDR3 is TGTGCCAGCAGCTTATCCGACAGGGGGCTTTGGGAGACCCAGTACTTC.

The chain couples TRBV4-2 to TRBJ2-3; possibly TRBD2 for D (6 bases). Trimming left V 8 bases short and J 0 bases short, with 9 bases between. Germline lookup yields CDR1 LGHNA and CDR2 YNFKEQ. The CDR3 covers 13 residues. CDR3 DNA: TGTGCCAGCCTGGGGACTAGCACAGATACGCAGTATTTT. Translated, it gives CASLGTSTDTQYF.

At least ten counts were recorded for this clonotype. This chain joins TRBV12-3 or TRBV12-4 and TRBJ2-1; 10 bases map to TRBD1. J was trimmed by 8 bases and V by 5 bases; bases with no gene match: 12. The CDR3 is 16 residues long. The CDR3 here is CASSRSSGTGVDEQFF. The CDR3 region has the DNA TGTGCCAGCAGTCGATCGTCCGGGACAGGGGTCGATGAGCAGTTCTTC.

The chain links TRBV18 to TRBJ2-7, with D possibly matching TRBD2 (6 bases). V was cut by 0 bases and J by 3 bases, with 15 bases left in between. The CDR3 has 16 residues. Germline V lookup: CDR1 KGHSH, CDR2 LQKENI. CDR3 bases: TGTGCCAGCTCACCACCGGAGGGATCAAAAAACTACGAGCAGTACTTC. Translation gives CASSPPEGSKNYEQYF.

This clonotype was seen a few times. J is TRBJ2-3 and V is TRBV10-3, with TRBD2 identical over 7 bases. The CDR3 spans 16 residues. Germline loops: CDR1 ENHRY, CDR2 SYGVKD. The V and J ends lost 6 bases and 4 bases, in that order; junction bases with no gene match: 13. CDR3 region: CAIRPAGGSGADTQYF. In DNA form, the CDR3 reads TGTGCCATCAGGCCCGCTGGCGGGAGTGGGGCAGATACGCAGTATTTT.

This clonotype was seen many times. The chain links TRBV29-1 to TRBJ2-5; TRBD1 aligns across 10 bases. The germline V gene encodes CDR1 SQVTM and CDR2 ANQGSEA. V shed 8 bases, J shed 1 base, and the junction held 7 bases outside the gene matches. This CDR3 contains 14 residues. The CDR3 DNA reads TGCAGCCTCTCCGGGACAGGGGCCCAAGAGACCCAGTACTTC. This encodes CSLSGTGAQETQYF.

The rearrangement joins TRBV10-2 to TRBJ1-6, with a weak D call TRBD1 (5 bases). Trimming stripped 7 bases from V and 12 bases from J, with 16 bases between. Germline CDR1 is WSHSY and CDR2 is SAAADI. CDR3 size: 13 residues. CDR3 amino acids: CASKRDGVRPLHF. The CDR3 DNA is TGCGCCAGCAAGAGGGACGGAGTTAGACCCCTCCACTTT.

Ten or more counts support this clonotype. This rearrangement joins TRBV5-1 to TRBJ2-2; 7 positions agree with TRBD1. CDR3 length: 18 residues. J gave up 7 bases and V 1 base, and 16 bases lay outside the gene matches. CDR1 is SGHRS and CDR2 is YFSETQ in the germline V gene. The CDR3 nucleotides read TGCGCCAGCAGCTTGACTGGTCCGAGACAGGGTCCTGACGGGGAGCTGTTTTTT. Translating it yields CASSLTGPRQGPDGELFF. The complete variable domain, with remaining parts taken from reference TRBV5-1 and TRBJ2-2, reads KAGVTQTPRYLIKTRGQQVTLSCSPISGHRSVSWYQQTPGQGLQFLFEYFSETQRNKGNFPGRFSGRQFSNSRSEMNVSTLELGDSALYLCASSLTGPRQGPDGELFFGEGSRLTVL.

This clonotype was recorded a few times. The V gene is TRBV4-1, the J gene TRBJ1-1; D remains ambiguous. Germline values: CDR1 MGHRA, CDR2 YSYEKL. The CDR3 runs to 14 residues. V lost 0 bases to trimming and J lost 1 base, with 6 bases between them. The CDR3 coding sequence is TGCGCCAGCAGCCAAGAACTAGGGAACACTGAAGCTTTCTTT. Amino acid sequence: CASSQELGNTEAFF.

This sequence joins TRBV6-2 or TRBV6-3 and TRBJ2-7; tentatively, D is TRBD2 (5 bases). V lost 1 base to trimming and J lost 7 bases, with 20 bases between them. Germline lookup yields CDR1 MNHEY and CDR2 SVGEGT. This CDR3 comprises 16 residues. In nucleotides, the CDR3 is TGTGCCAGCAGTTACTATGACCCGACTACCCTTACGGAGCAGTACGTC. Its protein is CASSYYDPTTLTEQYV.

This clonotype was counted at least ten times. The chain links TRBV5-1 to TRBJ1-1, with D hard to call. This CDR3 spans 12 amino acids. The V gene lost 2 bases and the J gene lost 8 bases, with 10 bases spanning the gap. Germline CDR1 is SGHRS and CDR2 is YFSETQ. The CDR3 here is CASSFRANEAFF. The CDR3, as DNA: TGCGCCAGCAGCTTTCGAGCTAACGAAGCTTTCTTT.

The chain uses TRBV12-3 or TRBV12-4 and TRBJ2-1, with a tentative D call TRBD1 (5 bases). With 5 bases removed from V and 4 bases from J, the gap between germline ends came to 12 bases. The CDR3 is 14 residues long. For the CDR3, the DNA is TGTGCCAGCAGTCCAGGGATTTTGTACAATGAGCAGTTCTTC. It encodes CASSPGILYNEQFF.